This T cell receptor (beta chain) was captured by sequencing in a study of human T cells and chemical hapten exposure. On the study more broadly: Small discrepancies in pooled library volume mainly accounted for the varying TCR yields per sample. Study observations and caveats: Healthy people's immune response may differ from that of the donors, who had alopecia. DPC sensitization did not alter TCRs above 1 in 1000 frequency.

Using its own MiXCR run on the RACE reads, TCRdb lists one record per CDR3 protein. The table has a few hundred thousand distinct CDR3 sequences, 7.7% seen once. The time point here: pre-sensitization, week 0. Treatment noted: therapeutic diphenylcyclopropenone sensitization with weekly scalp DPC. The table lists this clonotype with a few counts. The antigen is not known. Sequenced here: whole blood, sampled in connection with sensitization to the hapten diphenylcyclopropenone (DPC). The clonotype originates from a man younger than 30 with alopecia areata. Some clones in this sample may be carry-over from other donors' samples.

The CDR3 bases are TGCGCCAGCAGCCTAACAGGCCCAACTAATGAAAAACTGTTTTTT. This encodes CASSLTGPTNEKLFF. The chain links TRBV5-1 to TRBJ1-4, with D possibly being TRBD1 (5 bases). V lost 4 bases and J lost 0, with 10 bases in between. This CDR3 is 15 amino acids long. The germline V gene has CDR1 SGHRS and CDR2 YFSETQ.